The clone carrying this T cell receptor (beta chain) was observed a few times. What it binds is unknown. This specimen belongs to a study of cytomegalovirus exposure and HLA in healthy donors. Study-level findings and limits: Highly shared variants forming one cluster were likely a sequencing artifact. The study reported that TCR beta sequences accurately predicted HLA-A and HLA-B alleles in most subjects. A later analysis reportedly identified an Asian-associated ancestry cluster as carrying fewer N-insertions than the roughly 700-donor mean.

PCR employed 60 Vbeta and 13 Jbeta primers. Only in-frame clones appear in the TCRdb table, and some are missing; sequencing was by immunoSEQ multiplex PCR. The data contain approximately 150,000 clones, roughly 66% of them seen just once; the ten biggest clones take up 5.5% to 7%. Material for sequencing was PBMCs. This receptor was obtained from a woman in her sixties or seventies in good health and CMV-seronegative.

The CDR3 coding sequence is TGTGCCAGCAGTTCCCAGGGGGGTGACACTGAAGCTTTCTTT. Its translation: CASSSQGGDTEAFF. The chain carries TRBV6-5 and TRBJ1-1; TRBD1 agrees at 7 bases. From germline, CDR1 is MNHEY and CDR2 SVGAGI. The CDR3 runs 14 residues. With V trimmed by 4 bases and J by 3 bases, 5 bases remained unmatched.